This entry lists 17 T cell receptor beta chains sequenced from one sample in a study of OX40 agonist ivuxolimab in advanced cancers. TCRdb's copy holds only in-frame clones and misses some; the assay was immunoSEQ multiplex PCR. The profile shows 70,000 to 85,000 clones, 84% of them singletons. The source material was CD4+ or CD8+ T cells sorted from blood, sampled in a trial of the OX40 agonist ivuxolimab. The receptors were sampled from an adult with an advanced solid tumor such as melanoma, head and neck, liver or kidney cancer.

The CDR3 DNA follows: TGTGCCAGTCGAAGGTCCGGGGGGTCCTACAATGAGCAGTTCTTC. Translation: CASRRSGGSYNEQFF. This chain connects TRBV19 to TRBJ2-1, with 7 bases that match TRBD2. Germline CDR1 and CDR2: LNHDA and SQIVND (reference sequence). V was clipped by 8 bases and J by 1 base; unmatched bases: 8. The CDR3 consists of 15 residues.

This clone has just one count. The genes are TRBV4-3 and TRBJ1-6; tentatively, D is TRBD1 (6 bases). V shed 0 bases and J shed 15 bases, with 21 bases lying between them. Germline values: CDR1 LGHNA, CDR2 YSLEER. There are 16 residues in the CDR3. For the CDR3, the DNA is TGCGCCAGCAGCCAAGACCTGGTAGGGGGGTTCAACGGCCTCCACTTT. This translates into CASSQDLVGGFNGLHF.

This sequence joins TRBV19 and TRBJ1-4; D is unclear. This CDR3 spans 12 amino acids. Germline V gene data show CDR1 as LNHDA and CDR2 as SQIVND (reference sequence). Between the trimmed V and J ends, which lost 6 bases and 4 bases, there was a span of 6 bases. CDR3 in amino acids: CASSPFNEKLFF. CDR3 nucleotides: TGTGCCAGTAGCCCGTTTAATGAAAAACTGTTTTTT.

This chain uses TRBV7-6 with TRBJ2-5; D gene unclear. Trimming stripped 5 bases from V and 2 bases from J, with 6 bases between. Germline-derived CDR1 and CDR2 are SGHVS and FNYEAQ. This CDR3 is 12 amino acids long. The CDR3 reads CASSRQQETQYF. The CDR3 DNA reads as TGTGCCAGCAGCCGGCAGCAAGAGACCCAGTACTTC.

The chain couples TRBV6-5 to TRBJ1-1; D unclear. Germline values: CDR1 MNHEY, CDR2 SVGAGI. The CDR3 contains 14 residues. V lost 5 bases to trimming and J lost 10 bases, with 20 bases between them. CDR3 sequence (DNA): TGTGCCAGCAGTCCGGCATCGACGCCATGGCGAGCTTTCTTT. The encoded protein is CASSPASTPWRAFF.

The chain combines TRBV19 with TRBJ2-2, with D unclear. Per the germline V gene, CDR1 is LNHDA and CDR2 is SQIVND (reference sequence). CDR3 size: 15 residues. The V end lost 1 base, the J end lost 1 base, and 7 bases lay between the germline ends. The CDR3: CASSIAVLNTGELFF. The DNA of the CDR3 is TGTGCCAGTAGTATAGCGGTTTTGAACACCGGGGAGCTGTTTTTT.

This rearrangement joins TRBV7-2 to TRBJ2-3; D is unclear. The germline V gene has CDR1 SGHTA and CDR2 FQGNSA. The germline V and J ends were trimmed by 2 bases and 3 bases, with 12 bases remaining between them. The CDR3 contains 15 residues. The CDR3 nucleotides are TGTGCCAGCAGCTTAAACGGAGCTTCGACAGATACGCAGTATTTT. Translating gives CASSLNGASTDTQYF.

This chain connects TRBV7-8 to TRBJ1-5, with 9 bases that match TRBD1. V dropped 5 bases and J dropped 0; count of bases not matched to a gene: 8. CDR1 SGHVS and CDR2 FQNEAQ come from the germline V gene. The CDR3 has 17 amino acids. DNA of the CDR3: TGTGCCAGCAGCGGTGGGACAGGGTTTTTTAGCAATCAGCCCCAGCATTTT. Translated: CASSGGTGFFSNQPQHF.

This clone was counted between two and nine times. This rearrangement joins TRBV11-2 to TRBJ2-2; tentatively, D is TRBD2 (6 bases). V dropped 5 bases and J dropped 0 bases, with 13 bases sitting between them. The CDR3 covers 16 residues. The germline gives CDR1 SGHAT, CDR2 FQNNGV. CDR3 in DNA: TGTGCCAGCAGCAGGACCGGGACTTCGAACACCGGGGAGCTGTTTTTT. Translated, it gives CASSRTGTSNTGELFF.

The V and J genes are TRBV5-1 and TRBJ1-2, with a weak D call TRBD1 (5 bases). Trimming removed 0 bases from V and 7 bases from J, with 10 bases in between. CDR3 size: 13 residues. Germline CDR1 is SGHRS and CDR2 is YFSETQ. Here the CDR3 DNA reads TGCGCCAGCAGCTTGGCCGGGGGTACTGGCTACACCTTC. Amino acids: CASSLAGGTGYTF.

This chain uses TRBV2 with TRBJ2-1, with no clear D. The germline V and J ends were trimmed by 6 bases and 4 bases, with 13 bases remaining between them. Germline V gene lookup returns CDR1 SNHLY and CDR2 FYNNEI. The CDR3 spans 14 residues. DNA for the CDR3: TGTGCCAGCAGGCCTCAGATAGGGTACAATGAGCAGTTCTTC. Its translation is CASRPQIGYNEQFF.

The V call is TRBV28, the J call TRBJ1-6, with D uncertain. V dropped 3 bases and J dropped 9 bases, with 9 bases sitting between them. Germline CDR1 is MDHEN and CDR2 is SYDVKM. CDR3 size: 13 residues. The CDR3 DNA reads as TGTGCCAGCAGTTTGCGGGTAGCTTCACCCCTCCACTTT. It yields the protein CASSLRVASPLHF.

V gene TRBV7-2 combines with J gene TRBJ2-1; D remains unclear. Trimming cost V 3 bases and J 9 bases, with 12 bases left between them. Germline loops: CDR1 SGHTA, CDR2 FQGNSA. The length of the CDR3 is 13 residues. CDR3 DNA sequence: TGTGCCAGCAGCTTCTCTGTGTGGGCTGAGCAGTTCTTC. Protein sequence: CASSFSVWAEQFF.

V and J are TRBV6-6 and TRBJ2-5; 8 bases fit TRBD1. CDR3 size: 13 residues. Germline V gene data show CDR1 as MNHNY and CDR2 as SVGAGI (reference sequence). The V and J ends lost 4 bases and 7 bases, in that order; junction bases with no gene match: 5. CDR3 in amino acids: CASSSQGEGTQYF. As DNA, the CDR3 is TGTGCCAGCAGTTCACAGGGGGAAGGGACCCAGTACTTC.

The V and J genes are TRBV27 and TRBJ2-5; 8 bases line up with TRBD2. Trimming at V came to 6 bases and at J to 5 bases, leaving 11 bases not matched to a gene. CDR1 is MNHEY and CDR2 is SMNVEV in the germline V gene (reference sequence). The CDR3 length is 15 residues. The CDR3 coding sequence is TGTGCCAGCAGATCCCTTAGCGGGATCCAGGAGACCCAGTACTTC. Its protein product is CASRSLSGIQETQYF.

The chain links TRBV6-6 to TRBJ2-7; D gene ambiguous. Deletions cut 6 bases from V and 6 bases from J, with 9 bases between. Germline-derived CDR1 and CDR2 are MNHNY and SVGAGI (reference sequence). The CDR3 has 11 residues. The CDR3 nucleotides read TGTGCCAGCAGGCCGAGGAGCGAGCAGTACTTC. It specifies CASRPRSEQYF.

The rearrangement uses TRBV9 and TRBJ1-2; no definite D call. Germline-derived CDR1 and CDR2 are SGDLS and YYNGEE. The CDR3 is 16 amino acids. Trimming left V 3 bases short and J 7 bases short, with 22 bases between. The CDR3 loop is CASSGSMVGQPVGYTF. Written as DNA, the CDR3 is TGTGCCAGCAGCGGCTCAATGGTTGGCCAGCCTGTTGGCTACACCTTC.